This T cell receptor (beta chain) came from a study of OX40 agonist ivuxolimab in advanced cancers. Study-level results: Among T cells, CD8+ cells averaged more expanded clones than CD4+ cells.

Clones were sequenced by immunoSEQ multiplex PCR, and TCRdb holds only the in-frame ones, with some missing. The table lists some 91,000 clones, about 89% of them singletons. The CDR3 covers 19 residues. Germline V gene sequence: CDR1 SGHRS, CDR2 YFSETQ. The V segment lost 4 bases and the J segment 0 bases; nucleotides outside the gene matches: 15. A single count supports this clone. The antigen remains undetermined. This rearrangement joins TRBV5-1 to TRBJ2-3; 9 nucleotides line up with TRBD2. The input for sequencing was CD4+ or CD8+ T cells sorted from blood, taken in a trial of the OX40 agonist ivuxolimab. The sequence derives from an adult with an advanced solid tumor such as melanoma, head and neck, liver or kidney cancer. CDR3 in DNA: TGCGCCAGCAGCACTTTGAGGGCGACTAGCGGAGCTAGCACAGATACGCAGTATTTT. This translates into CASSTLRATSGASTDTQYF.